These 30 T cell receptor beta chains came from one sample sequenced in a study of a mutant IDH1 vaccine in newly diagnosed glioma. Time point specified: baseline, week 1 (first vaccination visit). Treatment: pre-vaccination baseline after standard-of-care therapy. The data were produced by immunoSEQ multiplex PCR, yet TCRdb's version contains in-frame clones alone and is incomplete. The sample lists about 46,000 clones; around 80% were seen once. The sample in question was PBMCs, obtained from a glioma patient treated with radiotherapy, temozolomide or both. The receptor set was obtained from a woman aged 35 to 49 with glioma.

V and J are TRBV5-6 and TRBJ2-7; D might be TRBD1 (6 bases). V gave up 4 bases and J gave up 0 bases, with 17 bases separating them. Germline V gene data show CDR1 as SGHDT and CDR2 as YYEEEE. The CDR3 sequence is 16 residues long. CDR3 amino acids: CASSPPGTWDSYEQYF. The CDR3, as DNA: TGTGCCAGCAGCCCCCCGGGGACATGGGACTCCTACGAGCAGTACTTC.

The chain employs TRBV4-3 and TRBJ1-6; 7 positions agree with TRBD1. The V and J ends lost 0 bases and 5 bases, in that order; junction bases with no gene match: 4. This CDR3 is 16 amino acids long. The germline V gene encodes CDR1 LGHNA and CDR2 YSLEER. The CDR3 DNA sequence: TGCGCCAGCAGCCAAGAGGGGGACAGAGATAATTCACCCCTCCACTTT. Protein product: CASSQEGDRDNSPLHF.

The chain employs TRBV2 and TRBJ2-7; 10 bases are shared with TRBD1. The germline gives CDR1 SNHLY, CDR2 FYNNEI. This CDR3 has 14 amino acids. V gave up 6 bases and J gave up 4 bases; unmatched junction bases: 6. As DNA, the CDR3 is TGTGCCAGCAGCTACGGGACAGGGGTATACGAGCAGTACTTC. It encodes CASSYGTGVYEQYF.

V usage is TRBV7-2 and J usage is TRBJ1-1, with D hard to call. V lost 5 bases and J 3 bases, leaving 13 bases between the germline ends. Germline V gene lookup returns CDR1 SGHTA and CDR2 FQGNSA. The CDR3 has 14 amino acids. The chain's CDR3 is CASSQFPGDTEAFF. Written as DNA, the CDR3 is TGTGCCAGCAGCCAATTTCCGGGCGACACTGAAGCTTTCTTT.

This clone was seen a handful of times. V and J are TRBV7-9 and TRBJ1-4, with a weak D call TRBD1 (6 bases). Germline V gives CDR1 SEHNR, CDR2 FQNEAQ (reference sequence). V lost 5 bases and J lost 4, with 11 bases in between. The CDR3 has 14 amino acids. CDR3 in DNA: TGTGCCAGCAGCCCCGGACAGTATAATGAAAAACTGTTTTTT. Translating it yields CASSPGQYNEKLFF. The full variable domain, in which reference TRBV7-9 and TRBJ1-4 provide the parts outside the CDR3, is DTGVSQNPRHKITKRGQNVTFRCDPISEHNRLYWYRQTLGQGPEFLTYFQNEAQLEKSRLLSDRFSAERPKGSFSTLEIQRTEQGDSAMYLCASSPGQYNEKLFFGSGTQLSVL.

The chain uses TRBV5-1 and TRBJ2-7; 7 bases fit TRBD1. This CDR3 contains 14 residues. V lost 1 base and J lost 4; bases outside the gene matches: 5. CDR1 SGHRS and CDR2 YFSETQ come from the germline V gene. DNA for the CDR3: TGCGCCAGCAGCTTGAGAGGGGGCACTTACGAGCAGTACTTC. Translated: CASSLRGGTYEQYF.

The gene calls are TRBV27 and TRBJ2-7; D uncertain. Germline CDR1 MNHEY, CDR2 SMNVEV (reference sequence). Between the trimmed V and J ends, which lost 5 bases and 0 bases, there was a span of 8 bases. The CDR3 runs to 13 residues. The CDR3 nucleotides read TGTGCCAGCAGTCCACAGATCTCCTACGAGCAGTACTTC. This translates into CASSPQISYEQYF.

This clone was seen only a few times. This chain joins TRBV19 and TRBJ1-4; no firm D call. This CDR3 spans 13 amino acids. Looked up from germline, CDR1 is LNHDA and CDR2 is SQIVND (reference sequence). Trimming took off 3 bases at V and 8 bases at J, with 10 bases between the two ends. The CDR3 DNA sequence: TGTGCCAGTAGTATCTCTGGGCGAGAAAAACTGTTTTTT. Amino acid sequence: CASSISGREKLFF.

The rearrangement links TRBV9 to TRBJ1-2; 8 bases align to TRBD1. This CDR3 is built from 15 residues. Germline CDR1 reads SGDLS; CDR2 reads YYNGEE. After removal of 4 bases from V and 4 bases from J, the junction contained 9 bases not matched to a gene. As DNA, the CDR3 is TGTGCCAGCAGCCAGGCAGGGGGCTATGGCTATGGCTACACCTTC. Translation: CASSQAGGYGYGYTF.

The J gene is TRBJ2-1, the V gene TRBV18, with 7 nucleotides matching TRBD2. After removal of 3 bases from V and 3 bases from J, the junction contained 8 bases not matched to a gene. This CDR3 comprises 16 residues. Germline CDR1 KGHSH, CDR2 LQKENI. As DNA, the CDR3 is TGTGCCAGCTCACCGCTCCTCGGCGGGGGCTACAATGAGCAGTTCTTC. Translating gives CASSPLLGGGYNEQFF.

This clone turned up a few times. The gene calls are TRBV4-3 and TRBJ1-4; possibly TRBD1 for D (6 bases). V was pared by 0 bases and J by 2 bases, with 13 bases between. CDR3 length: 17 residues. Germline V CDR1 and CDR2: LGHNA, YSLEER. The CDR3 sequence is CASSQDRGAATNEKLFF. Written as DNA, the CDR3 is TGCGCCAGCAGCCAAGATAGGGGGGCAGCCACTAATGAAAAACTGTTTTTT.

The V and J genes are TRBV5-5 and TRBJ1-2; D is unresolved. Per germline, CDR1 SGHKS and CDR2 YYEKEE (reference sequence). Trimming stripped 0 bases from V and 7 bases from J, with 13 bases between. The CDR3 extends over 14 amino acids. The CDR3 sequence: CASSLGGVGFGYTF. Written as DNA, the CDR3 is TGTGCCAGCAGCTTGGGGGGAGTTGGATTTGGCTACACCTTC.

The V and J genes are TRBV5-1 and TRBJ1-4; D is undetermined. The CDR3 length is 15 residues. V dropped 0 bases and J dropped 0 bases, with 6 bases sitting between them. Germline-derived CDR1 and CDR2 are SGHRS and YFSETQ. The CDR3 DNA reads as TGCGCCAGCAGCTTGGTCGGGACAACTAATGAAAAACTGTTTTTT. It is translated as CASSLVGTTNEKLFF.

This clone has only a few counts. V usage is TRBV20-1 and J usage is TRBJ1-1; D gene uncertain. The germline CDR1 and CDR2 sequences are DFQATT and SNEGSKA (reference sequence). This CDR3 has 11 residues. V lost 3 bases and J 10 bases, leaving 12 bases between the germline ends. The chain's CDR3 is CSARGLDSAFF. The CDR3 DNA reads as TGCAGTGCTAGGGGTCTAGATTCAGCTTTCTTT.

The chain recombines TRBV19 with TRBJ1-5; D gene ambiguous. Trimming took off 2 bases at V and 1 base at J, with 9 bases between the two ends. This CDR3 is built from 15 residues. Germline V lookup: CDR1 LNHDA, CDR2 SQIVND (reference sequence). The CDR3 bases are TGTGCCAGTAGTATACAGACACCAAGCAATCAGCCCCAGCATTTT. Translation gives CASSIQTPSNQPQHF.

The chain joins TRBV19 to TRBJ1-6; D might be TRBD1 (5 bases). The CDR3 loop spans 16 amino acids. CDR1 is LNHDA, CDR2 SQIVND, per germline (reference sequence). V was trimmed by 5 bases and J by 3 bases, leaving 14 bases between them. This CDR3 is CASSSREGFYNSPLHF. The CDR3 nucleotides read TGTGCCAGTAGTTCTCGTGAGGGGTTCTATAATTCACCCCTCCACTTT.

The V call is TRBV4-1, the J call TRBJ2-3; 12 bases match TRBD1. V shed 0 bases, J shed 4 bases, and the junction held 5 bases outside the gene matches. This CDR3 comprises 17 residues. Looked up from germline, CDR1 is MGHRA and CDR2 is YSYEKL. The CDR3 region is CASSQEGQGAESDTQYF. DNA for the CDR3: TGCGCCAGCAGCCAAGAGGGACAGGGGGCAGAATCAGATACGCAGTATTTT.

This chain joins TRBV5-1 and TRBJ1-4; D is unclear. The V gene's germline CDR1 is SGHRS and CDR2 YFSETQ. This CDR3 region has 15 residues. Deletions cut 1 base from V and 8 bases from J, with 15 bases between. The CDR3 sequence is CASSLFRAEEEKLFF. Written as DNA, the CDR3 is TGCGCCAGCAGCTTGTTCCGCGCGGAAGAGGAAAAACTGTTTTTT.

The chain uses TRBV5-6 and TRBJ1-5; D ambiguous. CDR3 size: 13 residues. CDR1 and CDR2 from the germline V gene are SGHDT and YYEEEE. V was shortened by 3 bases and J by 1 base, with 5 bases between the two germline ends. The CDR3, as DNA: TGTGCCAGCAGCTACGGGAGCAATCAGCCCCAGCATTTT. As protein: CASSYGSNQPQHF.

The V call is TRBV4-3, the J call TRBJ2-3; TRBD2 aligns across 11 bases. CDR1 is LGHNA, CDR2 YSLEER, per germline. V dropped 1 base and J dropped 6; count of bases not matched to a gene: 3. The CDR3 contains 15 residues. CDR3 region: CASSQGLAGLDTQYF. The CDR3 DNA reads TGCGCCAGCAGCCAAGGACTAGCGGGATTGGATACGCAGTATTTT.

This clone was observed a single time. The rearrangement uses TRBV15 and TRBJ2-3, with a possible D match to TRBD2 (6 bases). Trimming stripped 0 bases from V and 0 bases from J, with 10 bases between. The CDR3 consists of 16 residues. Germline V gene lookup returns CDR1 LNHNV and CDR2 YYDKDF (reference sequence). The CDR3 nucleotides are TGTGCCACCAGCAGAGATCTGCGGGGAAGCACAGATACGCAGTATTTT. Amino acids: CATSRDLRGSTDTQYF.

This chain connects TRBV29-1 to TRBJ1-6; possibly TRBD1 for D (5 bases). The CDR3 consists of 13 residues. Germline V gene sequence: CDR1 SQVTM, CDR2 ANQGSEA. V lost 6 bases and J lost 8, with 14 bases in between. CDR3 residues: CSVKRGRDSPLHF. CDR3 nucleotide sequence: TGCAGCGTCAAACGGGGGAGGGATTCACCCCTCCACTTT.

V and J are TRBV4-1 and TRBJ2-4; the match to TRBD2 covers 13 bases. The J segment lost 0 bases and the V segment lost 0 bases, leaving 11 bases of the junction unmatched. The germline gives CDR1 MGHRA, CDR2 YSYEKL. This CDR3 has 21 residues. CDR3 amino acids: CASSQDRLTSGGPLAKNIQYF. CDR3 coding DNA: TGCGCCAGCAGCCAAGATCGACTGACTAGCGGGGGGCCCCTAGCCAAAAACATTCAGTACTTC.

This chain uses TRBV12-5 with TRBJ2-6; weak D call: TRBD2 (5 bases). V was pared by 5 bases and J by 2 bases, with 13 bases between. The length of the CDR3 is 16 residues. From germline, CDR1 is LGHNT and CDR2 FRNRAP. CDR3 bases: TGTGCTAGTGGTCCCGGGGTTGCGGCTGGGGCCAACGTCCTGACTTTC. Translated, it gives CASGPGVAAGANVLTF.

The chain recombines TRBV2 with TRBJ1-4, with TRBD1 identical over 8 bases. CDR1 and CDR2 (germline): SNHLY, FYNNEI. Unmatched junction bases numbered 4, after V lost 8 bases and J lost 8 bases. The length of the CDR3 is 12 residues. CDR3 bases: TGTGCCAGCCGCACAGGGGGAGAAAAACTGTTTTTT. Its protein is CASRTGGEKLFF.

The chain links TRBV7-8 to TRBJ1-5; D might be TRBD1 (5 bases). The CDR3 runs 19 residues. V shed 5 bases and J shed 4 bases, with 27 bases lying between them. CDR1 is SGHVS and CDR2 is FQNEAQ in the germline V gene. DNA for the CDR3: TGTGCCAGCAGCCCTCTATCGGTCTTTGGGGCGGGGGTTAATCAGCCCCAGCATTTT. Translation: CASSPLSVFGAGVNQPQHF.

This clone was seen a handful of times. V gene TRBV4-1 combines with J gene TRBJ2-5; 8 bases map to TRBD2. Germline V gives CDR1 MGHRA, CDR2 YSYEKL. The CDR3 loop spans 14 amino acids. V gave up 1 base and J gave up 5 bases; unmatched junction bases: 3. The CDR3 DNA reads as TGCGCCAGCAGCCAAGCGGGGGGGCAGGAGACCCAGTACTTC. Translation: CASSQAGGQETQYF.

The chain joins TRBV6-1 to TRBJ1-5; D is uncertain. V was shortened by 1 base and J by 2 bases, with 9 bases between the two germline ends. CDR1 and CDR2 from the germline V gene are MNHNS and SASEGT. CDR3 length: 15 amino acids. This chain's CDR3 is CASSEGGVGNQPQHF. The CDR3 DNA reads TGTGCCAGCAGTGAAGGGGGAGTGGGCAATCAGCCCCAGCATTTT.

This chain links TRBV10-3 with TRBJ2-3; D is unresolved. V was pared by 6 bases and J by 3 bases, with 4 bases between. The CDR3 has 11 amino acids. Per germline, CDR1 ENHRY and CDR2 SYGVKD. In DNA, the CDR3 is TGTGCCATCAGAGAAACAGATACGCAGTATTTT. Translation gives CAIRETDTQYF.

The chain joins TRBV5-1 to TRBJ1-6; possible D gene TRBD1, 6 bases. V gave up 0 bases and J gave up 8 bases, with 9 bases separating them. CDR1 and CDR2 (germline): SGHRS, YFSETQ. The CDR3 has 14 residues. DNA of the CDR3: TGCGCCAGCAGCTTGGAGGGGGGGGATTCACCCCTCCACTTT. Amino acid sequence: CASSLEGGDSPLHF.